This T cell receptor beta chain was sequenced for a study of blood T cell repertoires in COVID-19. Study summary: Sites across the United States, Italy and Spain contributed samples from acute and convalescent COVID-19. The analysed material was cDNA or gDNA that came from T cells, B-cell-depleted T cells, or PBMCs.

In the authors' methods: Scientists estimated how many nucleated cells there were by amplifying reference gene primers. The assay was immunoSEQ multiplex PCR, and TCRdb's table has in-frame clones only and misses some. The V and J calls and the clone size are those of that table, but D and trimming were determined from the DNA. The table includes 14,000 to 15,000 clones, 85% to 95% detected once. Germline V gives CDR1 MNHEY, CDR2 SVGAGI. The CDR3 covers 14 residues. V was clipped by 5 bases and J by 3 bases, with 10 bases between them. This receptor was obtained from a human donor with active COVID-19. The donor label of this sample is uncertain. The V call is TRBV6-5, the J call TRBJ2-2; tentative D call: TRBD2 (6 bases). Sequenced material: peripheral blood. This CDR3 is CASSRGLDTGELFF. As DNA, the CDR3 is TGTGCCAGCAGTCGGGGACTCGACACCGGGGAGCTGTTTTTT.